Each of the 25 T cell receptor beta chains below was sequenced from the same sample in a study of long-term antiretroviral therapy in people with HIV. immunoSEQ v3.0 was run at survey level. Repertoires were generated with immunoSEQ multiplex PCR, while TCRdb's copy carries only in-frame clones and drops some. The repertoire consists of about 30,000 clones, with roughly 88% occurring once and the leading ten covering around 8.2%. This specimen consisted of unsorted PBMCs, obtained 3 years after starting antiretroviral therapy. Source of these receptors: a man aged 35 to 55 with HIV.

The chain links TRBV7-9 to TRBJ2-5, with D possibly TRBD1 on 6 matching bases. The V gene lost 3 bases and the J gene lost 4 bases, with 18 bases spanning the gap. There are 16 residues in the CDR3. Germline lookup yields CDR1 SEHNR and CDR2 FQNEAQ (reference sequence). CDR3 nucleotides: TGTGCCAGCAGCTTTCTAGGGGCAGGGGTAGGAGAGACCCAGTACTTC. Amino acid sequence: CASSFLGAGVGETQYF.

The V and J genes are TRBV7-9 and TRBJ2-6, with D possibly being TRBD1 (6 bases). Trimming shortened V by 6 bases and J by 4 bases, and 16 bases separated the two germline ends. The germline V gene has CDR1 SEHNR and CDR2 FQNEAQ (reference sequence). This CDR3 is built from 16 residues. In nucleotides, the CDR3 is TGTGCCAGCAGTCCTGTCCAGGGGTCCGGGGCCAACGTCCTGACTTTC. Protein product: CASSPVQGSGANVLTF.

This clone was observed once. The chain uses TRBV11-2 and TRBJ2-6; D gene uncertain. Per the germline V gene, CDR1 is SGHAT and CDR2 is FQNNGV. The CDR3 loop spans 15 amino acids. V lost 2 bases and J lost 4, with 9 bases in between. The CDR3 loop is CASSLQYAGANVLTF. Written as DNA, the CDR3 is TGTGCCAGCAGCTTACAGTATGCAGGGGCCAACGTCCTGACTTTC.

The chain couples TRBV11-2 to TRBJ2-1; TRBD1 is a possible D gene (5 bases). This CDR3 is 14 amino acids long. V was cut by 2 bases and J by 2 bases, with 7 bases left in between. The germline gives CDR1 SGHAT, CDR2 FQNNGV. CDR3 nucleotide sequence: TGTGCCAGCAGCTTACAGGGAACCTACAATGAGCAGTTCTTC. Residues: CASSLQGTYNEQFF.

The chain uses TRBV11-3 and TRBJ2-3; D may be TRBD2 (6 bases). The CDR3 contains 15 residues. Germline CDR1 reads SGHNT; CDR2 reads YENEEA. Between the trimmed V and J ends, which lost 0 bases and 3 bases, there was a span of 10 bases. The CDR3, as DNA: TGTGCCAGCAGCTTAGATCCAGGAGGGACAGATACGCAGTATTTT. It is translated as CASSLDPGGTDTQYF.

This clone was observed once. The CDR3: CASSQALGGTLYSNQPQHF. For the CDR3, the DNA is TGCGCCAGCAGCCAAGCTCTAGGTGGGACCCTCTATAGCAATCAGCCCCAGCATTTT. This sequence joins TRBV4-1 and TRBJ1-5; D possibly corresponds to TRBD1 (5 bases). The length of the CDR3 is 19 residues. Germline-derived CDR1 and CDR2 are MGHRA and YSYEKL. V was trimmed by 1 base and J by 0 bases, leaving 19 bases between them.

V gene TRBV6-5 combines with J gene TRBJ1-5, with 8 nucleotides matching TRBD1. Losses at the gene ends were 8 bases for V and 2 bases for J; bases not matched to a gene: 2. Germline V gives CDR1 MNHEY, CDR2 SVGAGI. This CDR3 is built from 13 residues. CDR3 protein: CASGQGGNQPQHF. In DNA form, the CDR3 reads TGTGCCAGCGGACAGGGAGGCAATCAGCCCCAGCATTTT.

The gene calls are TRBV5-6 and TRBJ2-3, with 7 bases aligning to TRBD2. The CDR3 is 13 residues long. After removal of 4 bases from V and 4 bases from J, the junction contained 3 bases not matched to a gene. From germline, CDR1 is SGHDT and CDR2 YYEEEE. Here the CDR3 DNA reads TGTGCCAGCAGCCGGGGGGTACCAGATACGCAGTATTTT. Encoded protein: CASSRGVPDTQYF.

The CDR3 coding sequence is TGTGCCAGTTGCCGGGCTCTGAACACTGAAGCTTTCTTT. It yields the protein CASCRALNTEAFF. The J gene is TRBJ1-1, the V gene TRBV19; D call uncertain. Deletions cut 8 bases from V and 0 bases from J, with 10 bases between. Per germline, CDR1 LNHDA and CDR2 SQIVND (reference sequence). The CDR3 is 13 residues long. Using reference TRBV19 and TRBJ1-1 for the parts outside the CDR3, the full variable domain is DGGITQSPKYLFRKEGQNVTLSCEQNLNHDAMYWYRQDPGQGLRLIYYSQIVNDFQKGDIAEGYSVSREKKESFPLTVTSAQKNPTAFYLCASCRALNTEAFFGQGTRLTVV.

The genes are TRBV29-1 and TRBJ2-7; D perhaps matches TRBD2 (6 bases). V was pared by 4 bases and J by 6 bases, with 13 bases between. The CDR3 length is 12 residues. CDR1 is SQVTM, CDR2 ANQGSEA, per germline. In DNA, the CDR3 is TGCAGCGTTGGATCGGGGGAGTCCGAGCAGTACTTC. This sequence encodes CSVGSGESEQYF.

This clone appeared once. Compared with germline, one end of the junction differs, possibly owing to a read error. This chain connects TRBV11-2 to TRBJ2-5; the match to TRBD2 covers 7 bases. The length of the CDR3 is 14 residues. Germline V gives CDR1 SGHAT, CDR2 FQNNGV. CDR3: CASNLMWGGETQYF. CDR3 coding DNA: TGTGCCAGCAACTTAATGTGGGGGGGAGAGACCCAGTACTTC.

This chain connects TRBV6-5 to TRBJ1-1; 8 nucleotides align to TRBD1. This CDR3 has 14 residues. V gave up 4 bases and J gave up 7 bases; unmatched junction bases: 8. Germline CDR1 reads MNHEY; CDR2 reads SVGAGI. CDR3 in DNA: TGTGCCAGCAGTTCCCCTGGCACAGGGGGTGAAGCTTTCTTT. Protein: CASSSPGTGGEAFF.

The chain combines TRBV2 with TRBJ1-5; D is unresolved. Germline V CDR1 and CDR2: SNHLY, FYNNEI. The V gene lost 4 bases and the J gene lost 7 bases, with 11 bases spanning the gap. The CDR3 length is 13 residues. As DNA, the CDR3 is TGTGCCAGCAGTGTTGAGTTCGGGCAGCCCCAGCATTTT. This gives the protein CASSVEFGQPQHF.

The rearrangement uses TRBV27 and TRBJ1-6; no definite D call. The V and J ends lost 2 bases and 9 bases respectively, with 11 bases between them. The germline gives CDR1 MNHEY, CDR2 SMNVEV (reference sequence). CDR3 length: 14 residues. CDR3 protein: CASSLVKGSSPLHF. The CDR3, as DNA: TGTGCCAGCAGTTTAGTCAAGGGCAGTTCACCCCTCCACTTT.

V and J are TRBV19 and TRBJ2-7, with 11 bases identical to TRBD1. This CDR3 region has 15 residues. V lost 3 bases, J lost 2 bases, and 3 bases stayed unmatched. In germline, CDR1 is LNHDA, CDR2 SQIVND (reference sequence). CDR3 in DNA: TGTGCCAGTAGTATCGCGGGACAGGGGGCCTACGAGCAGTACTTC. Residues: CASSIAGQGAYEQYF. Based on the CDR3 plus reference TRBV19 and TRBJ2-7, the full variable domain is DGGITQSPKYLFRKEGQNVTLSCEQNLNHDAMYWYRQDPGQGLRLIYYSQIVNDFQKGDIAEGYSVSREKKESFPLTVTSAQKNPTAFYLCASSIAGQGAYEQYFGPGTRLTVT.

V gene TRBV5-1 combines with J gene TRBJ2-7; 7 bases fit TRBD2. V lost 3 bases to trimming and J lost 1 base; unmatched junction nucleotides: 4. In germline, CDR1 is SGHRS, CDR2 YFSETQ. This CDR3 region has 14 residues. As DNA, the CDR3 is TGCGCCAGCAGCTACCGGGAGGAATCCTACGAGCAGTACTTC. As protein: CASSYREESYEQYF.

The V call is TRBV7-9, the J call TRBJ1-2; no definite D call. V was shortened by 3 bases and J by 6 bases, with 17 bases between the two germline ends. In germline, CDR1 is SEHNR, CDR2 FQNEAQ (reference sequence). The CDR3 loop spans 15 amino acids. The CDR3 region is CASSLGGLGFDGYTF. As DNA, the CDR3 is TGTGCCAGCAGCTTGGGTGGGTTGGGATTTGATGGCTACACCTTC. Combining the CDR3 with reference TRBV7-9 and TRBJ1-2 gives the whole variable domain DTGVSQNPRHKITKRGQNVTFRCDPISEHNRLYWYRQTLGQGPEFLTYFQNEAQLEKSRLLSDRFSAERPKGSFSTLEIQRTEQGDSAMYLCASSLGGLGFDGYTFGSGTRLTVV.

The chain is built from TRBV5-1 and TRBJ1-5, with a weak D call TRBD1 (6 bases). Trimming stripped 0 bases from V and 7 bases from J, with 11 bases between. CDR1 and CDR2 from the germline V gene are SGHRS and YFSETQ. This CDR3 is built from 14 residues. CDR3 protein: CASSLGTADQPQHF. The CDR3 DNA follows: TGCGCCAGCAGCTTGGGGACAGCCGACCAGCCCCAGCATTTT. Filled out from reference TRBV5-1 and TRBJ1-5, the complete variable domain reads KAGVTQTPRYLIKTRGQQVTLSCSPISGHRSVSWYQQTPGQGLQFLFEYFSETQRNKGNFPGRFSGRQFSNSRSEMNVSTLELGDSALYLCASSLGTADQPQHFGDGTRLSIL.

The table lists this clone with a few counts. The CDR3 DNA follows: TGTGCCTGGGAGCCGGGACATTTCTCTGGGGCCAACGTCCTGACTTTC. Translating gives CAWEPGHFSGANVLTF. The chain joins TRBV30 to TRBJ2-6; tentative D call: TRBD1 (6 bases). The V and J ends lost 5 bases and 0 bases respectively, with 14 bases between them. This CDR3 comprises 16 residues. In germline, CDR1 is GTSNPN, CDR2 SVGIG (reference sequence).

The chain joins TRBV6-6 to TRBJ2-1; 8 bases agree with TRBD1. The V segment lost 6 bases and the J segment 9 bases; nucleotides outside the gene matches: 13. The CDR3 is 15 residues long. Germline assignment: CDR1 MNHNY and CDR2 SVGAGI (reference sequence). The CDR3 protein is CASSYRQGANPEQFF. For the CDR3, the DNA is TGTGCCAGCAGCTACCGGCAGGGGGCGAATCCTGAGCAGTTCTTC.

J is TRBJ1-1 and V is TRBV6-5; TRBD1 is a possible D gene (6 bases). The CDR3 spans 13 residues. Trimming shortened V by 3 bases and J by 3 bases, and 8 bases separated the two germline ends. Per germline, CDR1 MNHEY and CDR2 SVGAGI. The CDR3 is CASSYEGDTEAFF. For the CDR3, the DNA is TGTGCCAGCAGTTATGAGGGGGACACTGAAGCTTTCTTT.

The chain employs TRBV2 and TRBJ2-3; the D is unclear. The CDR3 consists of 14 residues. Trimming took off 4 bases at V and 1 base at J, with 9 bases between the two ends. Germline loops: CDR1 SNHLY, CDR2 FYNNEI. As DNA, the CDR3 is TGTGCCAGCAGTGGCGGCTTAGGCACAGATACGCAGTATTTT. It encodes CASSGGLGTDTQYF. Based on the CDR3 plus reference TRBV2 and TRBJ2-3, the full variable domain is EPEVTQTPSHQVTQMGQEVILRCVPISNHLYFYWYRQILGQKVEFLVSFYNNEISEKSEIFDDQFSVERPDGSNFTLKIRSTKLEDSAMYFCASSGGLGTDTQYFGPGTRLTVL.

V usage is TRBV19 and J usage is TRBJ2-3; 10 positions match TRBD2. This CDR3 contains 17 residues. V gave up 4 bases and J gave up 11 bases; unmatched junction bases: 18. Germline V gene sequence: CDR1 LNHDA, CDR2 SQIVND (reference sequence). The CDR3: CASSTPSSYFGLAEQYF. The CDR3 bases are TGTGCCAGTAGTACCCCCTCCAGCTATTTCGGACTAGCGGAGCAGTATTTT.

The chain uses TRBV11-2 and TRBJ2-7; unclear D gene. The CDR3 sequence is 13 residues long. Germline-derived CDR1 and CDR2 are SGHAT and FQNNGV. Trimming took 0 bases from V and 3 from J, leaving 6 bases between them. The CDR3 nucleotides read TGTGCCAGCAGCTTAGACCCTAACTACGAGCAGTACTTC. Encoded protein: CASSLDPNYEQYF.

This clone has only a few counts. The chain has TRBV6-1 and TRBJ1-5; D gene uncertain. Between the trimmed V and J ends, which lost 4 bases and 4 bases, there was a span of 8 bases. This CDR3 is built from 13 residues. Per the germline V gene, CDR1 is MNHNS and CDR2 is SASEGT. The CDR3 nucleotides read TGTGCCAGCAGTGTGACCGCGAATCAGCCCCAGCATTTT. Its protein is CASSVTANQPQHF.